This T cell receptor (beta chain) comes out of a study of OX40 agonist ivuxolimab in advanced cancers. Study-level background: Patients got intravenous ivuxolimab at 0.01 to 10 mg/kg every 2 weeks.

Study-wide points: Relatively little clonal expansion, among the lowest observed, appeared in partial responders at 0.1-3.0 mg/kg. Fewer expanded clones were found on average in CD4+ than in CD8+ T cells. Clonal expansion by week 6 occurred in CD4+ and CD8+ blood T cells (at 0.1 to 3.0 mg/kg).

From germline, CDR1 is LNHNV and CDR2 YYDKDF (reference sequence). Unmatched junction bases numbered 6, after V lost 0 bases and J lost 5 bases. This CDR3 spans 15 amino acids. The count of this clone is one. Its matching antigen is unknown. Libraries were prepared by immunoSEQ multiplex PCR; TCRdb keeps only in-frame clonotypes and omits some of them. The sample records approximately 55,000 clones, around 87% being singletons. Sequenced here: CD4+ or CD8+ T cells sorted from blood, sampled in a trial of the OX40 agonist ivuxolimab. The genes are TRBV15 and TRBJ2-7; 8 bases are a match to TRBD1. This TCR came from an adult with an advanced solid tumor such as melanoma, head and neck, liver or kidney cancer. The CDR3 reads CATSRDGQGFDEQYF. The DNA for the CDR3 is TGTGCCACCAGCAGAGATGGACAGGGATTCGACGAGCAGTACTTC.